This TCR beta chain is drawn from a study of cytomegalovirus exposure and HLA in healthy donors. Across the whole study: The roughly 120 validation repertoires matched the 600 to 700 first-cohort repertoires in platform, a later analysis reported.

Germline V gene sequence: CDR1 SGHVS, CDR2 FQNEAQ. The CDR3 has 13 amino acids. V lost 1 base to trimming and J lost 5 bases, with 8 bases between them. General observations from the study: Most sequenced TCRs were rare (though some public TCRs occurred in many donors). Subsequent analysis found a tendency for first-cohort TCR clusters to co-occur within the 100 to 150 validation repertoires.

Turning to this clone: Its antigen is unknown.

Using immunoSEQ multiplex PCR, the repertoire was profiled, and TCRdb retains in-frame clones only, with some absent. The data show about 360,000 clones, just over 85% seen once. Sequenced sample: PBMCs. This receptor was identified in a young woman in good health and CMV-seronegative. The chain is built from TRBV7-8 and TRBJ1-1; possible D gene TRBD1, 5 bases. CDR3 region: CASSLGGGTEAFF. As DNA, the CDR3 is TGTGCCAGCAGCTTAGGCGGGGGGACTGAAGCTTTCTTT.